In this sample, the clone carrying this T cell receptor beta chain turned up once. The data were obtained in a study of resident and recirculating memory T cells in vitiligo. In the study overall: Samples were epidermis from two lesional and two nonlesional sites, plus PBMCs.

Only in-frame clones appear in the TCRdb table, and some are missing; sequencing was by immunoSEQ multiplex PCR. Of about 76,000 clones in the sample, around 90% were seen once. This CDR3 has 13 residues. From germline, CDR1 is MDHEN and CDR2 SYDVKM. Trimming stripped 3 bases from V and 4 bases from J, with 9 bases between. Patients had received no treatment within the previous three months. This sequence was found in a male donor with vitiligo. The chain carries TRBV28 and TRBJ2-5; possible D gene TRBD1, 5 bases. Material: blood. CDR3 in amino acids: CASSFQGSETQYF. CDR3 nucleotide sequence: TGTGCCAGCAGTTTTCAGGGTTCAGAGACCCAGTACTTC.